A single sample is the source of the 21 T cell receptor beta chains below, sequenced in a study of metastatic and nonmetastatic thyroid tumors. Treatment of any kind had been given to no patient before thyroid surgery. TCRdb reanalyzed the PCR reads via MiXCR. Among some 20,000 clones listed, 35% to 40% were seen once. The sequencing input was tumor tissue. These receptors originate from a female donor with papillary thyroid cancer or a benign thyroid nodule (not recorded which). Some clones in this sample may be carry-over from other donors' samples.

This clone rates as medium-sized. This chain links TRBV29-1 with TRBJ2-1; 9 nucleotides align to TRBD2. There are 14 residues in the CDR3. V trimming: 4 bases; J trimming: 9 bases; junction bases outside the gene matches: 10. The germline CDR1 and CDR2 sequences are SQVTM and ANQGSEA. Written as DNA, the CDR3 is TGCAGCGTTGGTTCCGCGGGAGGGCCTTTTGAGCAGTTCTTC. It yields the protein CSVGSAGGPFEQFF.

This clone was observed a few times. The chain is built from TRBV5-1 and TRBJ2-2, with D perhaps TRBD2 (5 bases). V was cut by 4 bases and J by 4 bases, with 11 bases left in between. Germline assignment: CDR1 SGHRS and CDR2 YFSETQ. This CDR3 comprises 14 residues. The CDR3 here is CASSLSGITGELFF. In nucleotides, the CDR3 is TGCGCCAGCAGCCTCTCCGGGATCACCGGGGAGCTGTTTTTT.

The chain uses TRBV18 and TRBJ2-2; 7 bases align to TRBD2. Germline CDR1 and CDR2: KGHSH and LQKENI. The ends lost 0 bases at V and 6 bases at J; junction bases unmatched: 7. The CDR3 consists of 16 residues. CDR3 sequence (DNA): TGTGCCAGCTCACCACCTCTCGGGAGGAGGCCCGGGGAGCTGTTTTTT. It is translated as CASSPPLGRRPGELFF.

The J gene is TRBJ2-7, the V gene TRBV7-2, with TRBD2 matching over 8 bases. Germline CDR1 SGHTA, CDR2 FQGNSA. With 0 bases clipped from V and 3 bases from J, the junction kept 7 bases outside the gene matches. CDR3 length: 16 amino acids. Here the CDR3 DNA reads TGTGCCAGCAGCTTAGCCTCTGGGAGCGGGAGCTACGAGCAGTACTTC. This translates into CASSLASGSGSYEQYF.

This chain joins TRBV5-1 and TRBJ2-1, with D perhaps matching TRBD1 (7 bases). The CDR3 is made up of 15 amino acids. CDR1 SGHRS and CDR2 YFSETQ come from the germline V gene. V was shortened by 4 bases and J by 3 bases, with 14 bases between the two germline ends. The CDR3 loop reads CASSGGDSFYNEQFF. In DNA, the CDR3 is TGCGCCAGCAGCGGCGGGGACAGCTTCTACAATGAGCAGTTCTTC.

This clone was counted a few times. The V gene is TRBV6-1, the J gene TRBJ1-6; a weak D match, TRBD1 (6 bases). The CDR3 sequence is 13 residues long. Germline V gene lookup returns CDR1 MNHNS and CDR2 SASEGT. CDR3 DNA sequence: TGTGCAGGGGGGTACTCCTATAATTCACCCCTCCACTTT. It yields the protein CAGGYSYNSPLHF.

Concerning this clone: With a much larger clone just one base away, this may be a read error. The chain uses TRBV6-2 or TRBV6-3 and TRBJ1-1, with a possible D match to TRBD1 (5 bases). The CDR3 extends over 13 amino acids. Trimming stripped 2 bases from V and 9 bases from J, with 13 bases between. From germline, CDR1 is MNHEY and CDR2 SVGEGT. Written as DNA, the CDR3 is TGTGCCAGCAGTTACGGGGGAGGGACTAAAGCTTTCTTT. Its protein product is CASSYGGGTKAFF.

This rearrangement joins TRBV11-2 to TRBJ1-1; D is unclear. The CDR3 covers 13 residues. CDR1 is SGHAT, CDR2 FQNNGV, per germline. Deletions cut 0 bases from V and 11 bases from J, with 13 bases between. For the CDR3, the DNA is TGTGCCAGCAGCTTAGAATTGGGAATGGAGGCTTTCTTT. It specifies CASSLELGMEAFF.

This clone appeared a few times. The CDR3 DNA reads TGTGCCAGCAGTTTAATCGGGACAGGGGGCGATCAGCCCCAGCATTTT. Amino acids: CASSLIGTGGDQPQHF. The rearrangement joins TRBV28 to TRBJ1-5; 12 nucleotides align to TRBD1. V gave up 2 bases and J gave up 5 bases; unmatched junction bases: 4. The CDR3 is 16 amino acids. The germline CDR1 and CDR2 sequences are MDHEN and SYDVKM.

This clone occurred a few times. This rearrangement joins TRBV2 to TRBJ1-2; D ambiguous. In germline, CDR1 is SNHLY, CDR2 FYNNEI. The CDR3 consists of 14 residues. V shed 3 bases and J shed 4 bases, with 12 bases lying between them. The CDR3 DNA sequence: TGTGCCAGCAGTGAGGCGAGGGTCCGCTATGGCTACACCTTC. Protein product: CASSEARVRYGYTF.

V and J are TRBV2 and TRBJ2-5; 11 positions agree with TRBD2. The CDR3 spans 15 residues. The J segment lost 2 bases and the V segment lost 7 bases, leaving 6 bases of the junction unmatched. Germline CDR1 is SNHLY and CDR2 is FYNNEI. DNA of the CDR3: TGTGCCAGCAAGGTGGTAGCGGGAGGGCAAGAGACCCAGTACTTC. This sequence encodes CASKVVAGGQETQYF.

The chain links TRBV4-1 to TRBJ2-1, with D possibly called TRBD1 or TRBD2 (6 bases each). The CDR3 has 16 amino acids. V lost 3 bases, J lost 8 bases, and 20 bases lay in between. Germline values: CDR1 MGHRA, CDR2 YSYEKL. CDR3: CASSHLGRGPGDEQFF. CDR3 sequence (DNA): TGCGCCAGCAGCCACCTAGGCCGGGGGCCGGGGGATGAGCAGTTCTTC.

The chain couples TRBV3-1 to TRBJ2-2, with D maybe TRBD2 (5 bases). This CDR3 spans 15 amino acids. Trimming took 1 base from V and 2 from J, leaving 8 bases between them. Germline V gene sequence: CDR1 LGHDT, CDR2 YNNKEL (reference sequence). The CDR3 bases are TGTGCCAGCAGCCAAGGTACGGGAAACACCGGGGAGCTGTTTTTT. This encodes CASSQGTGNTGELFF.

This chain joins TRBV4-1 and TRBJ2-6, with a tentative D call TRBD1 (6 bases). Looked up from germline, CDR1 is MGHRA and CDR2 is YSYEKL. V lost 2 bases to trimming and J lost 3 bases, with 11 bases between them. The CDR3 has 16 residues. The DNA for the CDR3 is TGCGCCAGCAGCCAATTACAGGGTGGTGGGGCCAACGTCCTGACTTTC. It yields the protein CASSQLQGGGANVLTF.

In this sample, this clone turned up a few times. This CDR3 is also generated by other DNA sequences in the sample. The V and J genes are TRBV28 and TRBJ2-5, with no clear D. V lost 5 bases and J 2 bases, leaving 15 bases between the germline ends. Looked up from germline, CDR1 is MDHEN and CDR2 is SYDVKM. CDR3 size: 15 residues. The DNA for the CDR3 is TGTGCCAGCAGTGCCCTTATTGGGGTACAAGAGACCCAGTACTTC. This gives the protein CASSALIGVQETQYF.

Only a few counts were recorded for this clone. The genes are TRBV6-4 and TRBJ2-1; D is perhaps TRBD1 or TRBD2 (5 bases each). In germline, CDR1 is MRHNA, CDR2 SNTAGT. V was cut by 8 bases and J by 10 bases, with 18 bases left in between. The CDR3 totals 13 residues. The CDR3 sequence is CASVGPNRDEQFF. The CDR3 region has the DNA TGTGCCAGCGTGGGGCCTAATCGGGACGAGCAGTTCTTC.

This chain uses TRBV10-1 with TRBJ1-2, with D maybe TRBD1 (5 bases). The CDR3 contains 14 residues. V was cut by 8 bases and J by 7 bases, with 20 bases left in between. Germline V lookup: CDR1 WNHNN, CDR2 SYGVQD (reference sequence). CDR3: CASRLQGSVLGYTF. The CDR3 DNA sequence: TGCGCCAGCCGGCTCCAGGGTTCGGTACTTGGCTACACCTTC.

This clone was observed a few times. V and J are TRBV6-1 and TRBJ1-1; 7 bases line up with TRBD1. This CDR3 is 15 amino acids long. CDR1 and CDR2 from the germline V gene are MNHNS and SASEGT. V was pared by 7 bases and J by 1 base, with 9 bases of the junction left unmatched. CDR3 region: CASKFMGQWNTEAFF. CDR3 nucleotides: TGTGCCAGCAAATTTATGGGACAGTGGAACACTGAAGCTTTCTTT.

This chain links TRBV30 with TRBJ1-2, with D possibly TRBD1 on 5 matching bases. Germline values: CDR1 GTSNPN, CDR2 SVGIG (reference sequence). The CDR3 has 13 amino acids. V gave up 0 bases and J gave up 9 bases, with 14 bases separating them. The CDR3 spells CAWSVFAGSRYTF. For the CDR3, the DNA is TGTGCCTGGAGTGTCTTCGCAGGGTCGCGCTACACCTTC.

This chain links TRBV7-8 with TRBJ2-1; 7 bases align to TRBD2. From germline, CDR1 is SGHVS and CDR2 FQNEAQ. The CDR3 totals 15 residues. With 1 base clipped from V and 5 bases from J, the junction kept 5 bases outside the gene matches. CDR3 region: CASSLGLAVNNEQFF. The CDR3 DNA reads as TGTGCCAGCAGCTTAGGACTAGCAGTGAACAATGAGCAGTTCTTC.

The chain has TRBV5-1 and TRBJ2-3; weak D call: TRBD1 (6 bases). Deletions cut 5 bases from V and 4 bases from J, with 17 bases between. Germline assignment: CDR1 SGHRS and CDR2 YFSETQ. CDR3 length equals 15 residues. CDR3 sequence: CASRTRQAGADTQYF. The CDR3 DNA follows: TGCGCCAGCAGAACGAGACAGGCTGGCGCAGATACGCAGTATTTT.